This entry describes one TCR beta chain. The data were produced by immunoSEQ multiplex PCR, yet TCRdb's version contains in-frame clones alone and is incomplete. The sample includes over 1.4 million clones, around 97% seen only once; the top ten take approximately 1.2%. This sample was taken from a study of shared clonotypes between healthy human individuals. Trimming cost V 2 bases and J 5 bases, with 13 bases left between them. The CDR3 contains 15 residues. Germline assignment: CDR1 KGHSH and CDR2 LQKENI. The chain has TRBV18 and TRBJ1-5, with unresolved D. The receptor comes from a man aged 25 to 40 in good health. The material sequenced was naive CD4+ T cells sorted from blood. As to subset: CD45RA+ positively selected. The CDR3 protein is CASSPSPGRDQPQHF. The CDR3 DNA reads TGTGCCAGCTCACCATCGCCGGGGAGGGATCAGCCCCAGCATTTT.